These T cell receptor beta chains were read from a single sample in a study of cytomegalovirus exposure and HLA in healthy donors. The data were produced by immunoSEQ multiplex PCR, yet TCRdb's version contains in-frame clones alone and is incomplete. The table includes roughly 130,000 clones, roughly 79% detected once. Material for sequencing was PBMCs. The receptors derive from a woman in her 50s in good health and CMV-seronegative. The CDR3 runs from the conserved cysteine through the conserved F or W. D genes are given only for firm matches. Only some rows state a clone size, as once, few, many or a class for expanded clones.

TRBV27	NA	TRBD1	TRBJ2-2	CASSLSGTGIFGELFF	TGTGCCAGCAGTTTATCGGGGACAGGGATCTTCGGGGAGCTGTTTTTT
TRBV6-5	NA	NA	TRBJ1-2	CASSYPGFYGYTF	TGTGCCAGCAGTTACCCGGGTTTCTATGGCTACACCTTC
TRBV2	NA	NA	TRBJ1-1	CASSEAGAGTEAFF	TGTGCCAGCAGTGAAGCAGGGGCTGGGACTGAAGCTTTCTTT
TRBV7-9	NA	TRBD2	TRBJ2-5	CASSLEWGLAGVEETQYF	TGTGCCAGCAGCTTAGAGTGGGGACTAGCGGGGGTAGAAGAGACCCAGTACTTC
TRBV5-6	NA	NA	TRBJ1-1	CASSGRGNTEAFF	TGTGCCAGCAGCGGCAGGGGTAACACTGAAGCTTTCTTT
TRBV7-9	NA	NA	TRBJ1-1	CASSLDGYTEAFF	TGTGCCAGCAGTTTAGACGGTTACACTGAAGCTTTCTTT
TRBV27	NA	TRBD2	TRBJ2-1	CASSLSLAGANEQFF	TGTGCCAGCAGTTTATCCTTAGCGGGCGCCAATGAGCAGTTCTTC
TRBV4-2	NA	NA	TRBJ1-3	CASSQGAGGGNTIYF	TGTGCCAGCAGCCAAGGGGCGGGCGGCGGAAACACCATATATTTT
TRBV11-2	NA	NA	TRBJ2-6	CASSLIGAVLTF	TGTGCCAGCAGCTTAATAGGGGCCGTCCTGACTTTC
TRBV28	NA	NA	TRBJ1-1	CASSLTGNTEAFF	TGTGCCAGCAGCCTAACAGGGAACACTGAAGCTTTCTTT
TRBV7-9	NA	TRBD1	TRBJ1-1	CASSLGQGATEAFF	TGTGCCAGCAGCTTGGGGCAGGGGGCTACTGAAGCTTTCTTT
TRBV28	NA	NA	TRBJ2-7	CASSYYAGGGRMDEQYF	TGTGCCAGCAGTTATTATGCTGGGGGGGGGCGCATGGACGAGCAGTACTTC
TRBV7-2	once	NA	TRBJ2-7	CASSETSSQQYF	TGTGCCAGCAGCGAGACTAGTTCTCAGCAGTACTTC
TRBV19	NA	NA	TRBJ2-7	CASSTLDSFYEQYF	TGTGCCAGTAGTACCTTGGACAGCTTCTACGAGCAGTACTTC
TRBV5-6	NA	TRBD1	TRBJ1-4	CASSLNFGRGYEKLFF	TGTGCCAGCAGCTTAAATTTCGGCAGGGGGTACGAAAAACTGTTTTTT
TRBV27	NA	TRBD1	TRBJ2-7	CASSLTGKTYEQYF	TGTGCCAGCAGTTTGACAGGGAAGACCTACGAGCAGTACTTC